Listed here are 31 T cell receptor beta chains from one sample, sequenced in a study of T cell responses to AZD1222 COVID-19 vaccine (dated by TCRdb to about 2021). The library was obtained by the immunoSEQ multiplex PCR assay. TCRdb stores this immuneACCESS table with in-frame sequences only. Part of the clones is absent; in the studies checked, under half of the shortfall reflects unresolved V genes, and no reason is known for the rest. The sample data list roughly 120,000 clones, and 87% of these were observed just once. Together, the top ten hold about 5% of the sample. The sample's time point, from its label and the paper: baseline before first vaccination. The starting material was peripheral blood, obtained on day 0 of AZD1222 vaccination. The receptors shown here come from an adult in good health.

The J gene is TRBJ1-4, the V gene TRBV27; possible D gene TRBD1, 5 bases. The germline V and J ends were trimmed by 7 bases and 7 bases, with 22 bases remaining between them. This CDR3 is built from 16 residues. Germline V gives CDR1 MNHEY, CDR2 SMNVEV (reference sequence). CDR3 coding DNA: TGTGCCAGCACTCAACCCCAACGGGACTCCCGTGAAAAACTGTTTTTT. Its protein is CASTQPQRDSREKLFF. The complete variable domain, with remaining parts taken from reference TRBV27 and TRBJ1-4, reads EAQVTQNPRYLITVTGKKLTVTCSQNMNHEYMSWYRQDPGLGLRQIYYSMNVEVTDKGDVPEGYKVSRKEKRNFPLILESPSPNQTSLYFCASTQPQRDSREKLFFGSGTQLSVL.

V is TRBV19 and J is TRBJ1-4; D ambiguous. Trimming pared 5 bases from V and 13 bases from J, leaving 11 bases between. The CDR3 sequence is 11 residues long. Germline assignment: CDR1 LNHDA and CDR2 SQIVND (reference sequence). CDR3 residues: CASSYGDGLFF. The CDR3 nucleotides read TGTGCCAGTAGTTACGGAGATGGACTGTTTTTT.

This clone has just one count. CDR3 DNA sequence: TGTGCCAGCAGCTTAGAACGGGACAGGGTGGACTACACCTTC. It encodes CASSLERDRVDYTF. The chain combines TRBV7-9 with TRBJ1-2; 9 nucleotides align to TRBD1. The CDR3 loop spans 14 amino acids. In germline, CDR1 is SEHNR, CDR2 FQNEAQ (reference sequence). Trimming took 1 base from V and 10 from J; bases not matched to a gene: 7.

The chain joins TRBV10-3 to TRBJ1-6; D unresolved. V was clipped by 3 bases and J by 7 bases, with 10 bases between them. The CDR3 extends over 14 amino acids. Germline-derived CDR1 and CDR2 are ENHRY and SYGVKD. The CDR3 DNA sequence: TGTGCCATCAGTGATTCGGGGAACAATTCACCCCTCCACTTT. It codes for CAISDSGNNSPLHF.

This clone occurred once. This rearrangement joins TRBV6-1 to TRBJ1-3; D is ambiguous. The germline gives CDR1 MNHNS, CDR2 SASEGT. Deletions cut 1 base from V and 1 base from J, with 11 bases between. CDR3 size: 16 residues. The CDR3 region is CASSEGPPNSGNTIYF. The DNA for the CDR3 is TGTGCCAGCAGTGAAGGGCCACCCAATTCTGGAAACACCATATATTTT.

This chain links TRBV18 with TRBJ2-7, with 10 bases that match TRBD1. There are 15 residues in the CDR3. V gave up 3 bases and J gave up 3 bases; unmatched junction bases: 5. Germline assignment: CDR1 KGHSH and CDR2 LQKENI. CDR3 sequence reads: CASSPTGTGDYEQYF. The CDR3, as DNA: TGTGCCAGCTCACCGACCGGGACAGGGGACTACGAGCAGTACTTC.

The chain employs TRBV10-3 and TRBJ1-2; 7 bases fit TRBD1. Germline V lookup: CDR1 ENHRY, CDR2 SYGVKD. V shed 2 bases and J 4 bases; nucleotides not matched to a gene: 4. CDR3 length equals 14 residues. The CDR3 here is CAISERQGTYGYTF. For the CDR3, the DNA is TGTGCCATCAGTGAGAGACAGGGAACCTATGGCTACACCTTC.

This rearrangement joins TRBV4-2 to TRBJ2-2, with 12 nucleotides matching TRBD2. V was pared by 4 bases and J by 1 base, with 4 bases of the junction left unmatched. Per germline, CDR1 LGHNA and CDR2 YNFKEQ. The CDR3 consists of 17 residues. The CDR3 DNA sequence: TGTGCCAGCAGCCGGCGGACTAGCGGGGAGAACACCGGGGAGCTGTTTTTT. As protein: CASSRRTSGENTGELFF.

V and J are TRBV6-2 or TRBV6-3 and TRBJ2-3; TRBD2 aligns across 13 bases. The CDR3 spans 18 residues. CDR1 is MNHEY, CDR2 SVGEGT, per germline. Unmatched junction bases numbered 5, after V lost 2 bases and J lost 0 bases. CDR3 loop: CASSYEGLAGPSTDTQYF. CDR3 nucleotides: TGTGCCAGCAGTTACGAGGGACTAGCGGGGCCTAGCACAGATACGCAGTATTTT.

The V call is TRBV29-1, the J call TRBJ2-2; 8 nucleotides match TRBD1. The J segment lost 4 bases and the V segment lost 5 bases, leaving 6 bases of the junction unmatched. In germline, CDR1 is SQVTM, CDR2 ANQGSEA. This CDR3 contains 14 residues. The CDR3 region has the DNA TGCAGCGTTTCGGACAGGGTAGGCACCGGGGAGCTGTTTTTT. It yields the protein CSVSDRVGTGELFF.

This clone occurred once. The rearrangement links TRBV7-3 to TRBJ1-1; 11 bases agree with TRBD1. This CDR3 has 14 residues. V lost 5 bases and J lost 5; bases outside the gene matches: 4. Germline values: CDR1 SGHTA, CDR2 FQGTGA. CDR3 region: CASSPGTGGTEAFF. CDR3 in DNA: TGTGCCAGCAGCCCCGGGACAGGGGGTACTGAAGCTTTCTTT. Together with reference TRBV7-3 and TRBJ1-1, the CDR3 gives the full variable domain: GAGVSQTPSNKVTEKGKYVELRCDPISGHTALYWYRQSLGQGPEFLIYFQGTGAADDSGLPNDRFFAVRPEGSVSTLKIQRTERGDSAVYLCASSPGTGGTEAFFGQGTRLTVV.

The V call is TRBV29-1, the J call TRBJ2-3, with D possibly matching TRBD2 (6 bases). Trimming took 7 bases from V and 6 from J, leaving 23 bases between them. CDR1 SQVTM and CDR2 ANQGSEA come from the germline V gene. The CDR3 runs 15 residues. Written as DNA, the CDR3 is TGCAGCGCTAACCCCTCTAGCGCATCGGAGGATACGCAGTATTTT. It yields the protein CSANPSSASEDTQYF.

The CDR3 nucleotides are TGTGCCAAATCCCCCCCCTCCTATAATTCACCCCTCCACTTT. Amino acids: CAKSPPSYNSPLHF. This chain connects TRBV11-3 to TRBJ1-6; D remains unclear. Germline V lookup: CDR1 SGHNT, CDR2 YENEEA. The CDR3 consists of 14 residues. Trimming left V 10 bases short and J 0 bases short, with 10 bases between.

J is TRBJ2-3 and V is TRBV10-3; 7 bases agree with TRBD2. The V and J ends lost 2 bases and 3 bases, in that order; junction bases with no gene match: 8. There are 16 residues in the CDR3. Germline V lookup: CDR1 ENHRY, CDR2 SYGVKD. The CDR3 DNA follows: TGTGCCATCAGTGAGGGCCGAGCGGGGCATACAGATACGCAGTATTTT. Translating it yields CAISEGRAGHTDTQYF.

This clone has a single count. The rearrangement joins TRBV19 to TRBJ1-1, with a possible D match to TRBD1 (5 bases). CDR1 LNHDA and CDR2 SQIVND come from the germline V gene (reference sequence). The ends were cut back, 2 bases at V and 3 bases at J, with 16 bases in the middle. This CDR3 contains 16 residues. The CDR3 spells CASSIPGVGGDTEAFF. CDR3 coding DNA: TGTGCCAGTAGTATACCCGGGGTAGGAGGGGACACTGAAGCTTTCTTT.

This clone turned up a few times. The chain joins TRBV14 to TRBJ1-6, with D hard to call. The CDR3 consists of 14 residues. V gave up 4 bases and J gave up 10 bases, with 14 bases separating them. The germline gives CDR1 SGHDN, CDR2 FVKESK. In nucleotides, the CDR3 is TGTGCCAGCAGCCTCCGTCTGATCTCCTCACCCCTCCACTTT. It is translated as CASSLRLISSPLHF.

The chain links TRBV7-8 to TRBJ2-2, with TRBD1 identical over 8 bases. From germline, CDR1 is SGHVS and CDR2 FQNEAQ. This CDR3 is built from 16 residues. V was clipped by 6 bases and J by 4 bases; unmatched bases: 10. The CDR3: CASSRTGLGGTGELFF. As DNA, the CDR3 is TGTGCCAGCAGTCGGACAGGGCTTGGTGGCACCGGGGAGCTGTTTTTT.

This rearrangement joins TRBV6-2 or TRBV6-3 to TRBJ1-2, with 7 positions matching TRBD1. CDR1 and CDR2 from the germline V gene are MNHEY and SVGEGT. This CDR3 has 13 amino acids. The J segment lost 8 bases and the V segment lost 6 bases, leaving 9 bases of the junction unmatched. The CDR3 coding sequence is TGTGCCAGCAGCGACAGGGTATCAGGAGGCTACACCTTC. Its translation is CASSDRVSGGYTF.

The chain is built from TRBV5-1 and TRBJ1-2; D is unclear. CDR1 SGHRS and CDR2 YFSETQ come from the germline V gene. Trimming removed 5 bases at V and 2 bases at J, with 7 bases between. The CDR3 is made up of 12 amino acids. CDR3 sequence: CASRGGNYGYTF. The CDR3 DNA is TGCGCCAGCAGGGGAGGGAACTATGGCTACACCTTC.

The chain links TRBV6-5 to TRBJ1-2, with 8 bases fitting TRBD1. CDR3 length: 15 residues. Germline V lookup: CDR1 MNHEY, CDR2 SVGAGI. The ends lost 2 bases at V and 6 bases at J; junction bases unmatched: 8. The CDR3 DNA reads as TGTGCCAGCAGTTACAATGCGCAGGGACAGGATGGCTACACCTTC. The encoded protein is CASSYNAQGQDGYTF.

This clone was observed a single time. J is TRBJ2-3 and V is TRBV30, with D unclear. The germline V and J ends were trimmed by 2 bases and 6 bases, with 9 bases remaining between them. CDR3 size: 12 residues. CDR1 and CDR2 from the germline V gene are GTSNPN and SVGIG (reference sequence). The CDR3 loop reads CAWSPARDTQYF. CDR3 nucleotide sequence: TGTGCCTGGAGTCCTGCTAGGGATACGCAGTATTTT.

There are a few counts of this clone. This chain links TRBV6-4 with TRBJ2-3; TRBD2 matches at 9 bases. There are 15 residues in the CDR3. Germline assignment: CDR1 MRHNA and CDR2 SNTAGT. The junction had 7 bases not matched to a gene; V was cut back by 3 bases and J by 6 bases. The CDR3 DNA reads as TGTGCCAGCAGTGAGAGGACTAGCGAGGCGGATACGCAGTATTTT. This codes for CASSERTSEADTQYF.

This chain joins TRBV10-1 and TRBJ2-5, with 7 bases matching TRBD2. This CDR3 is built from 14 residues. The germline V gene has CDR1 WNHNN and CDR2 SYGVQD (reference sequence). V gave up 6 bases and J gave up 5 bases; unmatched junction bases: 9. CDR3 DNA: TGCGCCAGCAGCCCCGGGGGGATTCCGGAGACCCAGTACTTC. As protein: CASSPGGIPETQYF.

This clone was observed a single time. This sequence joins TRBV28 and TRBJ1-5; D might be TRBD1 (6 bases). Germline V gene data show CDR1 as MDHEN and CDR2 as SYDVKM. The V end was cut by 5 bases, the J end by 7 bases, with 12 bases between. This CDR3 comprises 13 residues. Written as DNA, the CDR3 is TGTGCCAGCAGTCAGGGACAAAACCAGCCCCAGCATTTT. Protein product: CASSQGQNQPQHF.

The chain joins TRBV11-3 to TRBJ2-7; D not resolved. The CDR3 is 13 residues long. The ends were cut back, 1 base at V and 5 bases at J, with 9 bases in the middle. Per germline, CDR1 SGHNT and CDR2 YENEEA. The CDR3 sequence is CASSLGAVHEQYF. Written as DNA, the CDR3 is TGTGCCAGCAGCTTAGGGGCAGTTCACGAGCAGTACTTC.

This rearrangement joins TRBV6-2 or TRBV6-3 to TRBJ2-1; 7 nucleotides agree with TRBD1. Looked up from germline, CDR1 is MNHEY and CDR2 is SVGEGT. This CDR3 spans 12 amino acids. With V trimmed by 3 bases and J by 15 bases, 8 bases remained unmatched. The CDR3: CASSYSEGARFF. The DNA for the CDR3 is TGTGCCAGCAGTTATAGCGAGGGGGCGCGGTTCTTC.

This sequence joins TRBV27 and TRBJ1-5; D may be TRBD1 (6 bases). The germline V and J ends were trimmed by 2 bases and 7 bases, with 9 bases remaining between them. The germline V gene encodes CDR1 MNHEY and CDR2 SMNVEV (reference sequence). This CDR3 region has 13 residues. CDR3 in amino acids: CASSLGRGQPQHF. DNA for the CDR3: TGTGCCAGCAGTTTAGGCAGGGGACAGCCCCAGCATTTT.

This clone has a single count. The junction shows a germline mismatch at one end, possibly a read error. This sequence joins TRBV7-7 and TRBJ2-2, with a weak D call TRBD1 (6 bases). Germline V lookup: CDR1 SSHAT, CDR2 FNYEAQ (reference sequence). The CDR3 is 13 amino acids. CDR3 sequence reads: CASRSDSSGELFF. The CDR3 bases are TGTGCTAGCAGGTCGGACAGTTCCGGGGAGCTGTTTTTT.

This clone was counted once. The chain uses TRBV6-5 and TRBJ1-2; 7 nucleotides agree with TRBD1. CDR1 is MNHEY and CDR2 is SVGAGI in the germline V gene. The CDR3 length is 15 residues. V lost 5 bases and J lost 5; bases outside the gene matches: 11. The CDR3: CASSPGTVSLYGYTF. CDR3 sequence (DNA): TGTGCCAGCAGTCCCGGGACAGTCTCTCTTTATGGCTACACCTTC.

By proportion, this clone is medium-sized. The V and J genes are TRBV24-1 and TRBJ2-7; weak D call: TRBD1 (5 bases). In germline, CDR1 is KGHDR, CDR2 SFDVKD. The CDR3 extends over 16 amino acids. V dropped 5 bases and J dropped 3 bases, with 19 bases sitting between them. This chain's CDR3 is CATSGANGLGVYEQYF. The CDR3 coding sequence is TGTGCCACCAGTGGCGCGAATGGGCTAGGGGTCTACGAGCAGTACTTC.

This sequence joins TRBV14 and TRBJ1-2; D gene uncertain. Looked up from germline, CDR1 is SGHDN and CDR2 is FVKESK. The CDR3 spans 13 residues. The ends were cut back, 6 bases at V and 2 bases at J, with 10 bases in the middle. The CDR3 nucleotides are TGTGCCAGCAGAAAGGGAGCGAACTATGGCTACACCTTC. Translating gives CASRKGANYGYTF.